These 28 T cell receptor beta chains were all obtained from the same sample, sequenced in a study of early T cells in non-severe SARS-CoV-2 infection. TCRdb used MiXCR to reprocess the 5' RACE reads, holding one entry per CDR3 protein. The sample comprises around 79,000 distinct CDR3 sequences, about 11% of which are singletons, and 12% rests with the top ten. Sequenced material: whole blood, taken at baseline. The receptors here all came from an adult who was a healthcare worker with PCR-confirmed SARS-CoV-2 infection or an uninfected control (not recorded which).

This clonotype was observed a few times. The chain has TRBV19 and TRBJ2-3; D possibly matches TRBD1 or TRBD2 (5 bases each). Germline lookup yields CDR1 LNHDA and CDR2 SQIVND (reference sequence). The CDR3 has 13 residues. Trimming stripped 7 bases from V and 5 bases from J, with 13 bases between. The CDR3 region has the DNA TGTGCCAGTAACCAGGGACCCGGAGATACGCAGTATTTT. Amino acids: CASNQGPGDTQYF.

This clonotype was picked up a small number of times. This chain links TRBV5-1 with TRBJ1-1, with no clear D. CDR3 size: 18 residues. Trimming removed 0 bases at V and 0 bases at J, with 18 bases between. Germline V gene sequence: CDR1 SGHRS, CDR2 YFSETQ. The CDR3 DNA follows: TGCGCCAGCAGCTTGGTTCTGGCGGGAAATGGGGTGAACACTGAAGCTTTCTTT. Amino acid sequence: CASSLVLAGNGVNTEAFF. Full variable domain (rest looked up from reference TRBV5-1 and TRBJ1-1): KAGVTQTPRYLIKTRGQQVTLSCSPISGHRSVSWYQQTPGQGLQFLFEYFSETQRNKGNFPGRFSGRQFSNSRSEMNVSTLELGDSALYLCASSLVLAGNGVNTEAFFGQGTRLTVV.

This chain connects TRBV9 to TRBJ2-6; the D gene is possibly TRBD1 (5 bases). The germline V and J ends were trimmed by 4 bases and 2 bases, with 10 bases remaining between them. CDR3 length equals 15 residues. Germline lookup yields CDR1 SGDLS and CDR2 YYNGEE. CDR3 sequence: CASSSQTAGANVLTF. The CDR3 DNA reads TGTGCCAGCAGCTCCCAGACAGCTGGGGCCAACGTCCTGACTTTC. Variable domain in full (rest from reference TRBV9 and TRBJ2-6): DSGVTQTPKHLITATGQRVTLRCSPRSGDLSVYWYQQSLDQGLQFLIQYYNGEERAKGNILERFSAQQFPDLHSELNLSSLELGDSALYFCASSSQTAGANVLTFGAGSRLTVL.

The chain combines TRBV28 with TRBJ2-3, with D tentatively TRBD1 (6 bases). From germline, CDR1 is MDHEN and CDR2 SYDVKM. V lost 6 bases, J lost 4 bases, and 8 bases lay in between. CDR3 length equals 12 residues. CDR3 protein: CASSQGSDTQYF. The CDR3 coding sequence is TGTGCCAGCAGCCAGGGGTCAGATACGCAGTATTTT. The whole variable domain, filled in from reference TRBV28 and TRBJ2-3, reads DVKVTQSSRYLVKRTGEKVFLECVQDMDHENMFWYRQDPGLGLRLIYFSYDVKMKEKGDIPEGYSVSREKKERFSLILESASTNQTSMYLCASSQGSDTQYFGPGTRLTVL.

This clonotype was observed at least ten times. The chain couples TRBV28 to TRBJ1-6, with D maybe TRBD1 (5 bases). Per germline, CDR1 MDHEN and CDR2 SYDVKM. This CDR3 has 16 amino acids. The V end lost 7 bases, the J end lost 7 bases, and 20 bases lay between the germline ends. The CDR3 DNA reads as TGTGCCAGCACCTCCCCTGGGGGGGTGAGGAATTCACCCCTCCACTTT. It is translated as CASTSPGGVRNSPLHF. Filled out from reference TRBV28 and TRBJ1-6, the complete variable domain reads DVKVTQSSRYLVKRTGEKVFLECVQDMDHENMFWYRQDPGLGLRLIYFSYDVKMKEKGDIPEGYSVSREKKERFSLILESASTNQTSMYLCASTSPGGVRNSPLHFGNGTRLTVT.

The chain combines TRBV27 with TRBJ2-7; D unresolved. Trimming took off 4 bases at V and 6 bases at J, with 19 bases between the two ends. CDR3 length equals 15 residues. Germline CDR1 MNHEY, CDR2 SMNVEV (reference sequence). The CDR3 DNA sequence: TGTGCCAGCAGTTCTCTAACCCGCTTGTCGTCCGAGCAGTACTTC. Protein: CASSSLTRLSSEQYF.

The chain employs TRBV18 and TRBJ2-5; perhaps TRBD2 as D (5 bases). V dropped 3 bases and J dropped 7 bases, with 12 bases sitting between them. The germline V gene has CDR1 KGHSH and CDR2 LQKENI. The CDR3 is 13 residues long. CDR3 in DNA: TGTGCCAGCTCACCGGACGAGGGCGCGACCCAGTACTTC. Encoded protein: CASSPDEGATQYF.

The rearrangement links TRBV6-5 to TRBJ2-1; perhaps TRBD1 as D (6 bases). Trimming took off 4 bases at V and 8 bases at J, with 24 bases between the two ends. In germline, CDR1 is MNHEY, CDR2 SVGAGI. The CDR3 consists of 17 residues. The DNA for the CDR3 is TGTGCCAGCAGTTCCAAAGGCTCTGGGGGCCGATGGCATGAGCAGTTCTTC. As protein: CASSSKGSGGRWHEQFF.

V usage is TRBV2 and J usage is TRBJ2-4; no reliable D call. Trimming removed 4 bases at V and 0 bases at J, with 7 bases between. Germline-derived CDR1 and CDR2 are SNHLY and FYNNEI. The CDR3 covers 14 residues. The CDR3 DNA is TGTGCCAGCAGTGGAGATTTAGCCAAAAACATTCAGTACTTC. Its protein product is CASSGDLAKNIQYF.

This clonotype appeared many times. The chain employs TRBV29-1 and TRBJ1-1; D is perhaps TRBD1 (5 bases). The V gene lost 4 bases and the J gene lost 7 bases, with 10 bases spanning the gap. This CDR3 is 11 amino acids long. Germline-derived CDR1 and CDR2 are SQVTM and ANQGSEA. CDR3 bases: TGCAGCGTTGGAGTTACAGGTGAAGCTTTCTTT. Protein product: CSVGVTGEAFF.

This clonotype was seen more than once but under ten times. The chain has TRBV5-1 and TRBJ1-1; D unclear. CDR3 size: 13 residues. Germline V gene sequence: CDR1 SGHRS, CDR2 YFSETQ. The ends were cut back, 1 base at V and 8 bases at J, with 12 bases in the middle. CDR3 DNA sequence: TGCGCCAGCAGCTTGAAGATATCCGCCGAAGCTTTCTTT. This codes for CASSLKISAEAFF.

CDR3 DNA sequence: TGTGCCAGCAGCCCATCTAGCGGGGGCTGGGATACGCAGTATTTT. Protein product: CASSPSSGGWDTQYF. This rearrangement joins TRBV7-9 to TRBJ2-3; the match to TRBD2 covers 10 bases. Germline V gene lookup returns CDR1 SEHNR and CDR2 FQNEAQ (reference sequence). The V and J ends lost 5 bases and 6 bases, in that order; junction bases with no gene match: 8. The CDR3 is 15 amino acids.

The chain uses TRBV7-3 and TRBJ1-3, with D maybe TRBD1 (5 bases). Germline V gives CDR1 SGHTA, CDR2 FQGTGA. V was shortened by 0 bases and J by 1 base, with 10 bases between the two germline ends. This CDR3 has 16 amino acids. CDR3 sequence reads: CASSLTGTLSGNTIYF. For the CDR3, the DNA is TGTGCCAGCAGCTTAACGGGGACCCTATCTGGAAACACCATATATTTT. The full variable domain, with the rest looked up from reference TRBV7-3 and TRBJ1-3, is GAGVSQTPSNKVTEKGKYVELRCDPISGHTALYWYRQSLGQGPEFLIYFQGTGAADDSGLPNDRFFAVRPEGSVSTLKIQRTERGDSAVYLCASSLTGTLSGNTIYFGEGSWLTVV.

This clonotype was counted between two and nine times. This chain uses TRBV10-3 with TRBJ1-1; a possible D gene is TRBD1 (6 bases). The germline gives CDR1 ENHRY, CDR2 SYGVKD. Trimming took 6 bases from V and 2 from J, leaving 7 bases between them. The CDR3 loop spans 12 amino acids. The CDR3 DNA reads TGTGCCATCAGACAGGGAAACACTGAAGCTTTCTTT. This gives the protein CAIRQGNTEAFF.

This clonotype has more than one count but fewer than ten. This chain joins TRBV11-1 and TRBJ1-2; D gene unclear. The CDR3 totals 13 residues. Trimming took 4 bases from V and 6 from J, leaving 12 bases between them. The germline gives CDR1 SGHAT, CDR2 FQDESV (reference sequence). CDR3 nucleotide sequence: TGTGCCAGCAGCTACCCGGCGGGTCATGGCTACACCTTC. It codes for CASSYPAGHGYTF. The full variable domain, its missing parts supplied by reference TRBV11-1 and TRBJ1-2, is EAEVAQSPRYKITEKSQAVAFWCDPISGHATLYWYRQILGQGPELLVQFQDESVVDDSQLPKDRFSAERLKGVDSTLKIQPAELGDSAMYLCASSYPAGHGYTFGSGTRLTVV.

The genes are TRBV19 and TRBJ2-2; D is ambiguous. Germline V lookup: CDR1 LNHDA, CDR2 SQIVND (reference sequence). The CDR3 is 12 residues long. V lost 8 bases and J 7 bases, leaving 11 bases between the germline ends. The CDR3 region is CASGRPGGELFF. The CDR3 DNA reads as TGTGCCAGTGGGCGCCCCGGCGGGGAGCTGTTTTTT.

The rearrangement links TRBV12-3 or TRBV12-4 to TRBJ1-2, with D unclear. This CDR3 spans 12 amino acids. Trimming cost V 7 bases and J 8 bases, with 14 bases left between them. The CDR3, as DNA: TGTGCCAGCACTCAGGTCCCAGCAGGCTACACCTTC. This encodes CASTQVPAGYTF.

V is TRBV4-1 and J is TRBJ1-1, with D possibly TRBD1 on 6 matching bases. V gave up 1 base and J gave up 0 bases, with 18 bases separating them. CDR3 size: 18 residues. The germline V gene has CDR1 MGHRA and CDR2 YSYEKL. The CDR3 DNA is TGCGCCAGCAGCCAAGGGAGGGGGGGACTTCTCTTGAACACTGAAGCTTTCTTT. It codes for CASSQGRGGLLLNTEAFF.

The sample holds a few counts of this clonotype. The genes are TRBV3-1 and TRBJ2-1; D not certain. This CDR3 has 12 residues. Trimming removed 0 bases at V and 10 bases at J, with 7 bases between. CDR1 is LGHDT, CDR2 YNNKEL, per germline (reference sequence). CDR3 amino acids: CASSQEGTEQFF. In DNA, the CDR3 is TGTGCCAGCAGCCAAGAAGGAACGGAGCAGTTCTTC.

The J gene is TRBJ2-5, the V gene TRBV2, with a possible D match to TRBD2 (6 bases). Germline V gene data show CDR1 as SNHLY and CDR2 as FYNNEI. With 5 bases removed from V and 2 bases from J, the gap between germline ends came to 12 bases. The CDR3 is 14 residues long. The CDR3 DNA reads TGTGCCAGCAGTTGGGGGGTGGGGCAAGAGACCCAGTACTTC. As protein: CASSWGVGQETQYF.

CDR3 DNA sequence: TGTGCCACCAGCAGAGATCGACAGACGACTGAAGCTTTCTTT. Its protein product is CATSRDRQTTEAFF. The V gene is TRBV15, the J gene TRBJ1-1; a weak D match, TRBD1 (5 bases). With 0 bases removed from V and 5 bases from J, the gap between germline ends came to 10 bases. CDR1 and CDR2 from the germline V gene are LNHNV and YYDKDF (reference sequence). This CDR3 region has 14 residues.

The chain combines TRBV20-1 with TRBJ2-5; no definite D call. The CDR3 spans 12 residues. Germline CDR1 DFQATT, CDR2 SNEGSKA (reference sequence). Trimming removed 7 bases from V and 2 bases from J, with 11 bases in between. CDR3 protein: CSGAGVQETQYF. In DNA form, the CDR3 reads TGCAGTGGGGCCGGAGTACAAGAGACCCAGTACTTC.

This chain joins TRBV28 and TRBJ1-1; no reliable D call. CDR3 length: 14 amino acids. Germline loops: CDR1 MDHEN, CDR2 SYDVKM. V was trimmed by 7 bases and J by 1 base, leaving 13 bases between them. The CDR3 sequence is CASIPSRPNTEAFF. For the CDR3, the DNA is TGTGCCAGCATTCCGAGTCGGCCGAACACTGAAGCTTTCTTT.

The rearrangement uses TRBV6-6 and TRBJ2-7; 9 nucleotides line up with TRBD1. CDR1 MNHNY and CDR2 SVGAGI come from the germline V gene (reference sequence). This CDR3 contains 13 residues. The ends lost 4 bases at V and 12 bases at J; junction bases unmatched: 10. In DNA, the CDR3 is TGTGCCAGCAGTTGGTCCCGGGACAGGGATTGGTACTTC. It specifies CASSWSRDRDWYF.

The table lists this clonotype with a few counts. This chain uses TRBV28 with TRBJ2-2; D perhaps matches TRBD2 (5 bases). The CDR3 runs 15 residues. The ends were cut back, 6 bases at V and 4 bases at J, with 15 bases in the middle. The germline V gene encodes CDR1 MDHEN and CDR2 SYDVKM. This CDR3 is CASRLRVALTGELFF. CDR3 coding DNA: TGTGCCAGCAGACTGAGAGTAGCGCTCACCGGGGAGCTGTTTTTT.

The sample holds many counts of this clonotype. J is TRBJ2-6 and V is TRBV3-1; D unresolved. V was cut by 4 bases and J by 4 bases, with 5 bases left in between. Germline V gene data show CDR1 as LGHDT and CDR2 as YNNKEL (reference sequence). The CDR3 length is 13 residues. Here the CDR3 DNA reads TGTGCCAGCAGCCCACCCGGGGCCAACGTCCTGACTTTC. It codes for CASSPPGANVLTF.

This clonotype was counted only a few times. The chain carries TRBV3-1 and TRBJ2-7; possibly TRBD1 for D (6 bases). This CDR3 has 13 amino acids. The germline V gene has CDR1 LGHDT and CDR2 YNNKEL (reference sequence). The V end was cut by 2 bases, the J end by 6 bases, with 11 bases between. The CDR3, as DNA: TGTGCCAGCAGCCAAATGGGACATCTCGAGCAGTACTTC. It yields the protein CASSQMGHLEQYF.

The chain employs TRBV18 and TRBJ1-2; TRBD1 aligns across 9 bases. Germline CDR1 and CDR2: KGHSH and LQKENI. The V gene end was trimmed by 4 bases and the J gene end by 6 bases; junction bases not matched to a gene: 9. The CDR3 consists of 15 residues. CDR3 nucleotide sequence: TGTGCCAGCTCACAACTCGGGACAGGGAATCATGGCTACACCTTC. This sequence encodes CASSQLGTGNHGYTF.